The 14 T cell receptor beta chains below were found in one sample sequenced in a study of blood T cell repertoires in COVID-19. Libraries were prepared by immunoSEQ multiplex PCR; TCRdb keeps only in-frame clonotypes and omits some of them. The sample carries roughly 45,000 clones, roughly 89% recorded once. The sample comprised peripheral blood. These receptors were obtained from a man aged 55 to 70 with active COVID-19.

This clone was recorded once. V is TRBV7-2 and J is TRBJ1-1; TRBD1 aligns across 10 bases. The ends lost 5 bases at V and 3 bases at J; junction bases unmatched: 9. This CDR3 contains 16 residues. Germline-derived CDR1 and CDR2 are SGHTA and FQGNSA. For the CDR3, the DNA is TGTGCCAGCAGCCTGTTGGGACAGGGGTTGGACACTGAAGCTTTCTTT. Translated, it gives CASSLLGQGLDTEAFF.

The V gene is TRBV11-2, the J gene TRBJ2-2; 7 positions match TRBD1. V was pared by 2 bases and J by 1 base, with 7 bases of the junction left unmatched. Germline V gene lookup returns CDR1 SGHAT and CDR2 FQNNGV. CDR3 length equals 17 residues. The chain's CDR3 is CASSLTTGILNTGELFF. As DNA, the CDR3 is TGTGCCAGCAGCTTAACGACAGGGATCCTGAACACCGGGGAGCTGTTTTTT. Full variable domain (missing parts from reference TRBV11-2 and TRBJ2-2): EAGVAQSPRYKIIEKRQSVAFWCNPISGHATLYWYQQILGQGPKLLIQFQNNGVVDDSQLPKDRFSAERLKGVDSTLKIQPAKLEDSAVYLCASSLTTGILNTGELFFGEGSRLTVL.

The chain uses TRBV7-9 and TRBJ2-1, with TRBD2 matching 8 bases. This CDR3 has 17 residues. J was trimmed by 0 bases and V by 5 bases; bases with no gene match: 9. Germline lookup yields CDR1 SEHNR and CDR2 FQNEAQ (reference sequence). CDR3 sequence reads: CASSLGAGTSSYNEQFF. CDR3 nucleotide sequence: TGTGCCAGCAGCCTTGGAGCCGGGACTAGCTCCTACAATGAGCAGTTCTTC.

The V and J genes are TRBV9 and TRBJ1-3; D is possibly TRBD1 (6 bases). The germline CDR1 and CDR2 sequences are SGDLS and YYNGEE. V was pared by 0 bases and J by 4 bases, with 11 bases between. The CDR3 contains 15 residues. For the CDR3, the DNA is TGTGCCAGCAGCGTAGTAGGGGGAAGCGGAAACACCATATATTTT. This codes for CASSVVGGSGNTIYF.

The chain employs TRBV6-5 and TRBJ2-4; TRBD1 matches 7 bases. CDR1 MNHEY and CDR2 SVGAGI come from the germline V gene. V lost 10 bases, J lost 4 bases, and 10 bases stayed unmatched. This CDR3 comprises 14 residues. The CDR3 DNA reads TGTGCCACCCAACGGCCGGGACAGAAAAACATTCAGTACTTC. It is translated as CATQRPGQKNIQYF.

The chain is built from TRBV6-5 and TRBJ1-3, with 7 nucleotides matching TRBD1. V lost 4 bases and J lost 2; bases outside the gene matches: 5. Germline CDR1 reads MNHEY; CDR2 reads SVGAGI. The CDR3 runs 15 residues. CDR3 in DNA: TGTGCCAGCAGTTCCCACAGGGGTCCTGGAAACACCATATATTTT. Translation: CASSSHRGPGNTIYF.

This chain joins TRBV6-2 or TRBV6-3 and TRBJ2-2; 8 nucleotides align to TRBD2. The J segment lost 7 bases and the V segment lost 4 bases, leaving 5 bases of the junction unmatched. From germline, CDR1 is MNHEY and CDR2 SVGEGT. The CDR3 covers 14 residues. The CDR3 here is CASSFGRGIGELFF. The CDR3 nucleotides are TGTGCCAGCAGTTTCGGGAGGGGAATCGGGGAGCTGTTTTTT.

This sequence joins TRBV19 and TRBJ2-1; TRBD2 matches at 11 bases. CDR1 LNHDA and CDR2 SQIVND come from the germline V gene (reference sequence). V was pared by 0 bases and J by 7 bases, with 2 bases of the junction left unmatched. The CDR3 contains 15 residues. Written as DNA, the CDR3 is TGTGCCAGTAGTATAGAGGCTAGCGGGGGGAATGAGCAGTTCTTC. Protein: CASSIEASGGNEQFF.

The chain has TRBV9 and TRBJ2-5, with 11 nucleotides matching TRBD2. This CDR3 spans 15 amino acids. V lost 0 bases to trimming and J lost 3 bases; unmatched junction nucleotides: 1. CDR1 SGDLS and CDR2 YYNGEE come from the germline V gene. The DNA of the CDR3 is TGTGCCAGCAGCGTAGTTAGCGGGGGGGAAGAGACCCAGTACTTC. Translation gives CASSVVSGGEETQYF.

This clone was seen a few times. The chain has TRBV27 and TRBJ2-7; TRBD2 agrees at 14 bases. The CDR3 covers 15 residues. V shed 6 bases and J 2 bases; nucleotides not matched to a gene: 3. Germline loops: CDR1 MNHEY, CDR2 SMNVEV (reference sequence). This chain's CDR3 is CASSRTSGRTYEQYF. The CDR3 nucleotides are TGTGCCAGCAGCAGGACTAGCGGGAGGACCTACGAGCAGTACTTC.

As DNA, the CDR3 is TGTGCCAGCAGCTTCGGGACTAGTCCTTCCTATTTT. It codes for CASSFGTSPSYF. The chain is built from TRBV11-2 and TRBJ2-3, with TRBD2 matching over 8 bases. The V segment lost 3 bases and the J segment 15 bases; nucleotides outside the gene matches: 8. The germline V gene encodes CDR1 SGHAT and CDR2 FQNNGV. This CDR3 contains 12 residues. Complete variable domain (other parts from reference TRBV11-2 and TRBJ2-3): EAGVAQSPRYKIIEKRQSVAFWCNPISGHATLYWYQQILGQGPKLLIQFQNNGVVDDSQLPKDRFSAERLKGVDSTLKIQPAKLEDSAVYLCASSFGTSPSYFGPGTRLTVL.

The chain uses TRBV29-1 and TRBJ1-1, with 9 bases matching TRBD1. Per germline, CDR1 SQVTM and CDR2 ANQGSEA. V dropped 5 bases and J dropped 5; count of bases not matched to a gene: 9. The CDR3 runs to 14 residues. The CDR3 coding sequence is TGCAGCGTTACGAACAGGGGGCGCGGGACTGAAGCTTTCTTT. It encodes CSVTNRGRGTEAFF.

There are a few counts of this clone. The rearrangement joins TRBV5-1 to TRBJ1-2, with 11 bases fitting TRBD1. The germline gives CDR1 SGHRS, CDR2 YFSETQ. CDR3 length equals 15 residues. V shed 3 bases and J 4 bases; nucleotides not matched to a gene: 5. CDR3 sequence reads: CASSWGDRGTYGYTF. The CDR3 DNA reads as TGCGCCAGCAGCTGGGGGGACAGGGGGACCTATGGCTACACCTTC.

This sequence joins TRBV7-9 and TRBJ1-4; no clear D gene. CDR1 is SEHNR and CDR2 is FQNEAQ in the germline V gene (reference sequence). With 2 bases removed from V and 5 bases from J, the gap between germline ends came to 9 bases. This CDR3 has 14 amino acids. The CDR3 loop reads CASSLSSANEKLFF. In DNA, the CDR3 is TGTGCCAGCAGCTTAAGCAGCGCCAATGAAAAACTGTTTTTT.